These T cell receptor beta chains were read from a single sample in a study of identical twins. MiXCR, applied by TCRdb to the 5' RACE reads, yields one record per CDR3 protein. Of 350,000 to 600,000 distinct CDR3 sequences in the sample, 11% to 15% were seen once. This sample was shared with a second study, whose subject was yellow fever vaccine responses in identical twins.

The sequencing input was CD4+ T cells sorted from blood. The receptors originated from a woman between 18 and 30 years old in good health. CDR3s include the opening cysteine and the closing phenylalanine or tryptophan. Fields, in order: CDR3 protein, V gene, J gene.

CASKTGEILNTEAFF	TRBV6-1	TRBJ1-1
CASSLSGMTYNEQFF	TRBV4-3	TRBJ2-1
CSVVTTLNTEAFF	TRBV29-1	TRBJ1-1
CSAREGGAYNEQFF	TRBV20-1	TRBJ2-1
CASSPNRGLYTEAFF	TRBV27	TRBJ1-1
CATSRALGALNTEAFF	TRBV15	TRBJ1-1
CASSPSRRAPYEQYF	TRBV7-2	TRBJ2-7
CASTDLLRDRAEQFF	TRBV28	TRBJ2-1
CATRGGAVGTQYF	TRBV24-1	TRBJ2-3
CASSLDPLAQYF	TRBV7-2	TRBJ2-5
CASSEETGSYTGELFF	TRBV7-9	TRBJ2-2
CASSPAGPYNEQFF	TRBV12-3/TRBV12-4	TRBJ2-1
CASSLIEYPPPTQYF	TRBV12-3/TRBV12-4	TRBJ2-3
CASSRSSGADTQYF	TRBV7-9	TRBJ2-3
CSARSPSTAHEQYF	TRBV20-1	TRBJ2-7
CASSQVPQYEQYF	TRBV3-1	TRBJ2-7
CASSQEARTSGNYEQYF	TRBV4-2	TRBJ2-7
CAISEGRGMDEQFF	TRBV10-3	TRBJ2-1
CASSLAGITYF	TRBV5-1	TRBJ2-7
CASSRDYGLDTQYF	TRBV14	TRBJ2-3
CSARDGGVNEQFF	TRBV20-1	TRBJ2-1
CASSPFSGGAVETQYF	TRBV5-5	TRBJ2-5
CASSYYSAGGETQYF	TRBV6-2/TRBV6-3	TRBJ2-5